This TCR beta chain was recorded in a study of TIL therapy for anti-PD-1-resistant metastatic lung cancer. Turning to the study itself: Progressing patients received lymphodepletion, expanded TIL infusion and IL-2. Tumors carried a median around 1.4 non-synonymous mutations per megabase. Median patient age was around 50, ranging roughly 38-75 years.

Broader study findings: Infused TIL clonotypes partially replaced the baseline blood repertoire, then decayed over months.

This clone was observed a single time. Its target is unknown. Time point meaning: pre-treatment sample, taken before nivolumab and TIL therapy. The immunoSEQ assay was v3. Sequenced by immunoSEQ multiplex PCR; TCRdb stores in-frame clones only, minus some. The sample consists of 15,000 to 20,000 clones, 83% of them appearing once. This receptor was obtained from a person aged 25-85 years with non-small cell lung cancer. The specimen was blood, collected at baseline.

The chain's CDR3 is CAWSRTSGANVLTF. CDR3 bases: TGTGCCTGGAGTCGAACCTCTGGGGCCAACGTCCTGACTTTC. The chain links TRBV30 to TRBJ2-6; D ambiguous. Trimming shortened V by 2 bases and J by 0 bases, and 5 bases separated the two germline ends. This CDR3 contains 14 residues. Germline V gene lookup returns CDR1 GTSNPN and CDR2 SVGIG (reference sequence). Based on the CDR3 plus reference TRBV30 and TRBJ2-6, the full variable domain is SQTIHQWPATLVQPVGSPLSLECTVEGTSNPNLYWYRQAAGRGLQLLFYSVGIGQISSEVPQNLSASRPQDRQFILSSKKLLLSDSGFYLCAWSRTSGANVLTFGAGSRLTVL.